The 16 T cell receptor beta chains below all came from one sample that was sequenced in a study of regulatory T cells in long-lasting Graves disease. iRepertoire HTBI primers and Arm-PCR of CDR3 regions built TCR beta libraries. MiXCR, applied by TCRdb to the multiplex PCR reads, yields one record per CDR3 protein. The profile shows 400,000 to 500,000 distinct CDR3 sequences, 21% of them singletons. Time point noted: persistent/refractory GD, antithyroid drugs over 5 years with positive TRAb. RNA from PBMCs was the source of the TCR library. This material consisted of peripheral blood mononuclear cells (PBMCs), taken when the disease was refractory, from a patient treated with antithyroid drugs. The receptor set was obtained from a female donor with Graves disease.

This clonotype came up many times. This rearrangement joins TRBV2 to TRBJ2-1; 8 nucleotides align to TRBD1. The CDR3 is made up of 13 amino acids. Per germline, CDR1 SNHLY and CDR2 FYNNEI. V gave up 5 bases and J gave up 7 bases; unmatched junction bases: 4. CDR3 sequence reads: CASSTTGGNEQFF. In DNA, the CDR3 is TGTGCCAGCAGTACAACAGGGGGGAATGAGCAGTTCTTC.

The table lists this clonotype with many counts. The V and J genes are TRBV28 and TRBJ2-7; D perhaps matches TRBD2 (5 bases). Germline V gives CDR1 MDHEN, CDR2 SYDVKM. V was pared by 5 bases and J by 1 base, with 15 bases between. The CDR3 extends over 15 amino acids. CDR3 DNA sequence: TGTGCCAGCAGTATGCGGGTGAGCGGATCCTACGAGCAGTACTTC. Its protein product is CASSMRVSGSYEQYF.

V and J are TRBV7-9 and TRBJ2-5; D may be TRBD1 (5 bases). V shed 2 bases and J shed 7 bases, with 14 bases lying between them. Germline V gene lookup returns CDR1 SEHNR and CDR2 FQNEAQ (reference sequence). This CDR3 is 14 amino acids long. The chain's CDR3 is CASSLKGRDGTQYF. CDR3 DNA: TGTGCCAGCAGCTTAAAGGGCAGGGATGGGACCCAGTACTTC.

This chain links TRBV20-1 with TRBJ2-1; D is tentatively TRBD1 or TRBD2 (6 bases each). Deletions cut 7 bases from V and 5 bases from J, with 18 bases between. This CDR3 contains 14 residues. Germline V gene data show CDR1 as DFQATT and CDR2 as SNEGSKA (reference sequence). The CDR3 sequence: CSGRRGPMDNEQFF. The CDR3 region has the DNA TGCAGTGGGAGACGGGGGCCTATGGACAATGAGCAGTTCTTC.

In its sample, this clonotype was seen a few times. The chain couples TRBV28 to TRBJ2-1, with 9 bases aligning to TRBD2. CDR1 is MDHEN and CDR2 is SYDVKM in the germline V gene. Germline trimming cut 4 bases from V and 6 bases from J; bases unmatched to any gene: 13. The CDR3 sequence is 17 residues long. The CDR3 loop is CASSSALRAGGRNEQFF. The CDR3 bases are TGTGCCAGCAGTTCAGCCCTTCGAGCGGGAGGCCGCAATGAGCAGTTCTTC. Full variable domain (remainder filled in from reference TRBV28 and TRBJ2-1): DVKVTQSSRYLVKRTGEKVFLECVQDMDHENMFWYRQDPGLGLRLIYFSYDVKMKEKGDIPEGYSVSREKKERFSLILESASTNQTSMYLCASSSALRAGGRNEQFFGPGTRLTVL.

This clonotype was picked up a small number of times. The chain couples TRBV5-1 to TRBJ1-4, with 7 bases identical to TRBD1. This CDR3 has 14 amino acids. In germline, CDR1 is SGHRS, CDR2 YFSETQ. V shed 4 bases, J shed 8 bases, and the junction held 8 bases outside the gene matches. The CDR3 sequence: CASSQGGTAEKLFF. CDR3 sequence (DNA): TGCGCCAGCAGCCAGGGAGGGACAGCCGAAAAACTGTTTTTT.

This clonotype has at least ten counts. A read error is possible here, since a much larger clone lies one base away. The final CDR3 position lacks the conserved phenylalanine or tryptophan, pointing to a likely read error. V usage is TRBV2 and J usage is TRBJ2-5; TRBD2 aligns across 10 bases. V was pared by 7 bases and J by 2 bases, with 1 base of the junction left unmatched. Germline V CDR1 and CDR2: SNHLY, FYNNEI. The CDR3 consists of 13 residues. This chain's CDR3 is CASTGLAQETQYL. CDR3 DNA sequence: TGTGCCAGCACGGGACTAGCGCAAGAGACCCAGTACCTC.

There are many counts of this clonotype. The chain recombines TRBV7-9 with TRBJ2-7, with a weak D call TRBD2 (6 bases). The CDR3 consists of 14 residues. Looked up from germline, CDR1 is SEHNR and CDR2 is FQNEAQ (reference sequence). Trimming removed 3 bases at V and 2 bases at J, with 11 bases between. In DNA form, the CDR3 reads TGTGCCAGCAGCTTGGCCGCGGGGACCTACGAGCAGTACTTC. Amino acid sequence: CASSLAAGTYEQYF.

The chain carries TRBV7-9 and TRBJ2-7; D possibly uses TRBD1 or TRBD2 (6 bases each). The J call could be wrong; TRBJ2-1 is a better fit for the DNA end. Germline-derived CDR1 and CDR2 are SEHNR and FQNEAQ (reference sequence). CDR3 length equals 15 residues. The CDR3 DNA sequence: TGTGCCAGCAGTCTAAGCGGGTCTGAGGGGGATGAGCAGTTCTTC. This translates into CASSLSGSEGDEQFF.

This clonotype was recorded many times. J is TRBJ1-5 and V is TRBV20-1; D not certain. V dropped 7 bases and J dropped 0 bases, with 7 bases sitting between them. The CDR3 has 12 residues. Germline V gene sequence: CDR1 DFQATT, CDR2 SNEGSKA (reference sequence). CDR3 sequence: CSVLDSNQPQHF. CDR3 nucleotides: TGCAGTGTCCTGGATAGCAATCAGCCCCAGCATTTT.

This chain links TRBV18 with TRBJ1-6; 7 bases line up with TRBD1. Losses at the gene ends were 6 bases for V and 6 bases for J; bases not matched to a gene: 14. This CDR3 comprises 17 residues. Germline CDR1 and CDR2: KGHSH and LQKENI. As DNA, the CDR3 is TGTGCCAGCTCCTCAATAAAAGGGGGCGCGTCTAATTCACCCCTCCACTTT. It codes for CASSSIKGGASNSPLHF.

This clonotype was counted at least ten times. This CDR3 reads CASSLWDGSSYEQYF. Written as DNA, the CDR3 is TGTGCCAGCAGCTTATGGGACGGTAGCTCCTACGAGCAGTACTTC. The chain combines TRBV11-2 with TRBJ2-7; D could derive from TRBD1 or TRBD2 (5 bases each). The germline V gene encodes CDR1 SGHAT and CDR2 FQNNGV. V lost 2 bases, J lost 0 bases, and 11 bases lay in between. The CDR3 runs to 15 residues.

This clonotype was recorded at least ten times. This sequence joins TRBV27 and TRBJ2-7, with D hard to call. The CDR3 extends over 15 amino acids. Trimming stripped 5 bases from V and 6 bases from J, with 20 bases between. Germline V gives CDR1 MNHEY, CDR2 SMNVEV (reference sequence). The CDR3 DNA follows: TGTGCCAGCAGTCCCCCGACACCCACGGTATCCGAGCAGTACTTC. This translates into CASSPPTPTVSEQYF.

The chain couples TRBV10-2 to TRBJ1-5, with a tentative D call TRBD1 (5 bases). With 4 bases removed from V and 2 bases from J, the gap between germline ends came to 9 bases. From germline, CDR1 is WSHSY and CDR2 SAAADI. The CDR3 length is 14 residues. CDR3 sequence (DNA): TGCGCCAGCAGTGGGCCGGGGGGCAATCAGCCCCAGCATTTT. Translating it yields CASSGPGGNQPQHF.

This clonotype turned up a few times. The V gene is TRBV29-1, the J gene TRBJ1-2; a possible D gene is TRBD1 (5 bases). The CDR3 extends over 13 amino acids. V was trimmed by 4 bases and J by 4 bases, leaving 13 bases between them. The V gene's germline CDR1 is SQVTM and CDR2 ANQGSEA. CDR3 coding DNA: TGCAGCGTTGTACTGGGGGTGGGCTATGGCTACACCTTC. It yields the protein CSVVLGVGYGYTF.

This clonotype came up a few times. The chain uses TRBV3-1 and TRBJ2-2; TRBD2 matches 7 bases. Germline CDR1 and CDR2: LGHDT and YNNKEL (reference sequence). V dropped 0 bases and J dropped 9; count of bases not matched to a gene: 4. This CDR3 has 14 residues. CDR3 bases: TGTGCCAGCAGCCAAGAGGCGGGAGCCAGGGAGCTGTTTTTT. Encoded protein: CASSQEAGARELFF.